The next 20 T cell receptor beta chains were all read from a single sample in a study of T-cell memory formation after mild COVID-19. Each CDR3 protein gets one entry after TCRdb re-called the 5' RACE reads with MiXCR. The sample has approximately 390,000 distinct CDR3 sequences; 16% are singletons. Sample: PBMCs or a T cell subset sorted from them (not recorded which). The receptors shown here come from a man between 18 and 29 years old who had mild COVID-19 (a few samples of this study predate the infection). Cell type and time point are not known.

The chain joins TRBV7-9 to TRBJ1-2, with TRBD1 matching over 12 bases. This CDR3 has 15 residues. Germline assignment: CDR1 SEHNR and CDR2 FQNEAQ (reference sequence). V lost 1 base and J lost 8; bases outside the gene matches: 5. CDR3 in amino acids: CASSLGGQGAEGYTF. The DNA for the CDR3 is TGTGCCAGCAGCTTAGGGGGACAGGGGGCGGAAGGCTACACCTTC.

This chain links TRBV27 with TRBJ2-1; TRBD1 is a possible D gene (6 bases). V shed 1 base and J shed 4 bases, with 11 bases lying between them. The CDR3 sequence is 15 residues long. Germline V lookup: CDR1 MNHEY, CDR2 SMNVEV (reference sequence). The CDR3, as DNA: TGTGCCAGCAGTTTATTTGGGACAACGTACAATGAGCAGTTCTTC. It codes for CASSLFGTTYNEQFF.

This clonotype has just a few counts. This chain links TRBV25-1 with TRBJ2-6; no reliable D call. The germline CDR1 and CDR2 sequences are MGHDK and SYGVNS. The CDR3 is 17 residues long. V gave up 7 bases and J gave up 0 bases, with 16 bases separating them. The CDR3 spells CASTGSPRISGANVLTF. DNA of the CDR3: TGTGCCAGCACCGGAAGCCCGAGGATCTCTGGGGCCAACGTCCTGACTTTC.

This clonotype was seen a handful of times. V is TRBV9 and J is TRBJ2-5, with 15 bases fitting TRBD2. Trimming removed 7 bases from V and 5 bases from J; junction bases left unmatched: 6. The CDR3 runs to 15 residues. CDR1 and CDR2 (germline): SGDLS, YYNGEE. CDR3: CASGLAGGPDETQYF. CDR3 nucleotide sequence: TGTGCCAGCGGACTAGCGGGGGGGCCGGATGAGACCCAGTACTTC. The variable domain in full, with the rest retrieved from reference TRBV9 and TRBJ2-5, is DSGVTQTPKHLITATGQRVTLRCSPRSGDLSVYWYQQSLDQGLQFLIQYYNGEERAKGNILERFSAQQFPDLHSELNLSSLELGDSALYFCASGLAGGPDETQYFGPGTRLLVL.

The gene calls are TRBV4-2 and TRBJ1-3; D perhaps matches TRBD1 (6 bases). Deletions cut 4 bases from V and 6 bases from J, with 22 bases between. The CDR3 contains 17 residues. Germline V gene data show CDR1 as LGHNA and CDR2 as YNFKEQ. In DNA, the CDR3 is TGTGCCAGCAGCCTGCACTCCATCCAGGGGAGCGCAAACACCATATATTTT. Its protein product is CASSLHSIQGSANTIYF.

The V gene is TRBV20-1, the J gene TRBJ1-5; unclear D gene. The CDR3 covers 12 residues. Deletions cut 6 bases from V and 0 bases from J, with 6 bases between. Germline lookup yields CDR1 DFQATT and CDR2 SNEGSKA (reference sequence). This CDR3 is CSAQYSNQPQHF. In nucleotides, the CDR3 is TGCAGTGCCCAATATAGCAATCAGCCCCAGCATTTT.

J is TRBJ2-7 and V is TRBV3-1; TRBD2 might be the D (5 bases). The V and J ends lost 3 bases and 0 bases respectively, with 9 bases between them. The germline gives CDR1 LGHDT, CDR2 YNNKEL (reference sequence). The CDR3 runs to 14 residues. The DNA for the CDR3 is TGTGCCAGCAGCCACTCAGCGGCCTCCTACGAGCAGTACGTC. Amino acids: CASSHSAASYEQYV.

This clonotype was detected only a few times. The CDR3 DNA reads as TGTGCCAGCAGTCGACAGGCGGACGAGCCCCAGCATTTT. Amino acids: CASSRQADEPQHF. The chain uses TRBV6-5 and TRBJ1-5; D may be TRBD1 (6 bases). Trimming shortened V by 5 bases and J by 8 bases, and 13 bases separated the two germline ends. Germline loops: CDR1 MNHEY, CDR2 SVGAGI. The CDR3 loop spans 13 amino acids.

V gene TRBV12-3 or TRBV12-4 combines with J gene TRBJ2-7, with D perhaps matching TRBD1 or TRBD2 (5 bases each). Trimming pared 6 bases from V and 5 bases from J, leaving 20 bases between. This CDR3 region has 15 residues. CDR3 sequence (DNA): TGTGCCAGCAGCCCTCTTCCGGGACGTGGGCACGAGCAGTACTTC. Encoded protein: CASSPLPGRGHEQYF.

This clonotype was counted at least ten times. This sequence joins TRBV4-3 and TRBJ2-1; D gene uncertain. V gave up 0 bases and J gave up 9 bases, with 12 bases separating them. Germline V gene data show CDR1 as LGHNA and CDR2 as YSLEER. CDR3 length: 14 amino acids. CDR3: CASSQDSWTVEQFF. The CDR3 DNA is TGCGCCAGCAGCCAAGATTCTTGGACGGTTGAGCAGTTCTTC.

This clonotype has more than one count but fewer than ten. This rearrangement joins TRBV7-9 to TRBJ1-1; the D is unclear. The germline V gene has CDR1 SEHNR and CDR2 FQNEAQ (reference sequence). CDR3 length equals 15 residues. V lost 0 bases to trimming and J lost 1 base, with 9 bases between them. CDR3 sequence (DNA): TGTGCCAGCAGCTTAGCAGACGGAGCGAACACTGAAGCTTTCTTT. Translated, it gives CASSLADGANTEAFF.

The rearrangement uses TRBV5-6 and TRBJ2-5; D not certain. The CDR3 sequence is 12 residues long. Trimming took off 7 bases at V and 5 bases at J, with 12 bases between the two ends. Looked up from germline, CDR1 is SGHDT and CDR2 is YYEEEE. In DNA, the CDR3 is TGTGCCAGCGGCCCTAGACGGGAGACCCAGTACTTC. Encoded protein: CASGPRRETQYF.

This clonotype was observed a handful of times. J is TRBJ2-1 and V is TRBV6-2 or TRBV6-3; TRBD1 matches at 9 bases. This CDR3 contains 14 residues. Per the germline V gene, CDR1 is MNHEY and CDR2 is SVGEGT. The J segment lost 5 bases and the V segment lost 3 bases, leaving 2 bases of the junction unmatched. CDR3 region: CASSYGTGNNEQFF. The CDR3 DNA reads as TGTGCCAGCAGTTATGGGACAGGGAACAATGAGCAGTTCTTC.

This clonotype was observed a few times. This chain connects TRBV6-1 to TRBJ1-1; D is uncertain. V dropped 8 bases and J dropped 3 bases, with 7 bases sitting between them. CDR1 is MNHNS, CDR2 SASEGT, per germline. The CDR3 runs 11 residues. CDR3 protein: CASLRDTEAFF. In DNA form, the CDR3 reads TGTGCCAGCTTAAGGGACACTGAAGCTTTCTTT.

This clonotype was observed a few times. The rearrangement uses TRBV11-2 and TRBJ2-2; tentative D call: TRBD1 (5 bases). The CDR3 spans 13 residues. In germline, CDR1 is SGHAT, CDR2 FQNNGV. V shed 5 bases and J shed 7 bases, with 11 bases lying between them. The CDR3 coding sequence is TGTGCCAGCAGCCGATCAGGGATCGGGGAGCTGTTTTTT. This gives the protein CASSRSGIGELFF.

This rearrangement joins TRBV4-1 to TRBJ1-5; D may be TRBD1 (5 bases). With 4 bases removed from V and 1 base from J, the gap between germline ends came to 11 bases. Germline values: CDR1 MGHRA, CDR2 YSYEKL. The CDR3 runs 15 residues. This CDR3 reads CASSPWDASNQPQHF. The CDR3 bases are TGCGCCAGCAGCCCCTGGGACGCGAGCAATCAGCCCCAGCATTTT.

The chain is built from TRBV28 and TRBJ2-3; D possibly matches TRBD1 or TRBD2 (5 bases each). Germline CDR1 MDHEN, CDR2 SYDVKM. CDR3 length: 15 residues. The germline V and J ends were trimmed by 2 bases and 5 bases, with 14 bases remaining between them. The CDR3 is CASSLGTLFGDTQYF. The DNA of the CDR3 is TGTGCCAGCAGTTTAGGGACCCTCTTTGGAGATACGCAGTATTTT.

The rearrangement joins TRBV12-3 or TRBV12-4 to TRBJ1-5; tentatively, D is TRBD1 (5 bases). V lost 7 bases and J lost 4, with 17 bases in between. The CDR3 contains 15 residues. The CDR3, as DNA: TGTGCCAGCACCCGGGGGACGTCAGCAAATCAGCCCCAGCATTTT. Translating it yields CASTRGTSANQPQHF.

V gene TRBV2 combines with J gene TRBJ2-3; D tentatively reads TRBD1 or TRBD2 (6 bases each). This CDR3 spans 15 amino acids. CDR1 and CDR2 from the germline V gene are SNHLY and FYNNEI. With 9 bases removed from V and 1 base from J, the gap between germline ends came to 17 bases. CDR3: CASLRGGWGTDTQYF. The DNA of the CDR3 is TGTGCCAGTCTTCGAGGGGGGTGGGGCACAGATACGCAGTATTTT.

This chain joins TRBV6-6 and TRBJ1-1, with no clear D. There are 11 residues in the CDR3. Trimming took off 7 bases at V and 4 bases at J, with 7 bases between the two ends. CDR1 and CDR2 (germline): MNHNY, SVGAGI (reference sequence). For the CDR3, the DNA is TGTGCCAGCATAAGAAGCACTGAAGCTTTCTTT. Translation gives CASIRSTEAFF.